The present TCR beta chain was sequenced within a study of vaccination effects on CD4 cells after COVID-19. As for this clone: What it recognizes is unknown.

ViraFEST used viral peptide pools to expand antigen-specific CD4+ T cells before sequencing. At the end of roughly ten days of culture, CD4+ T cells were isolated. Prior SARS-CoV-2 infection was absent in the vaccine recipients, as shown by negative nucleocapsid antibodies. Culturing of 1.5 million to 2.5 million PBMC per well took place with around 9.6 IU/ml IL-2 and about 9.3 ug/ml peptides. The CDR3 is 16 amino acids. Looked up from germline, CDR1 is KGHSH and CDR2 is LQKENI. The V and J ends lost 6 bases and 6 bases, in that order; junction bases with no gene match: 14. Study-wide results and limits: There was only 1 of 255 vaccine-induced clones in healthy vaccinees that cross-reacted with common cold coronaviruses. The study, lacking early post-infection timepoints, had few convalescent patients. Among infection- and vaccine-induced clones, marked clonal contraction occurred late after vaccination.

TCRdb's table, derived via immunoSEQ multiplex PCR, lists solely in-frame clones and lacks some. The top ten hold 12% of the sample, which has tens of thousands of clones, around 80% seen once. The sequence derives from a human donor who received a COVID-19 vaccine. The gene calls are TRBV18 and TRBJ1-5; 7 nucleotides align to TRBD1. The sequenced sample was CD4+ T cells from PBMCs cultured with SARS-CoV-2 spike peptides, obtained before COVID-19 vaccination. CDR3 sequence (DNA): TGTGCCAGCTCCCCCTCCGCTGGAGGGGGCCTTCAGCCCCAGCATTTT. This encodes CASSPSAGGGLQPQHF.